Here is one T cell receptor beta chain with its context. What it binds is not known. Time point noted: pre-treatment sample, taken before nivolumab and TIL therapy. The sample originates from a study of TIL therapy for anti-PD-1-resistant metastatic lung cancer. Study as a whole: Patients then received nivolumab; progressors got lymphodepletion, TIL and IL-2. Patients had a median age of about 50 years (range about 38-85). Study-level findings and limits: Patients were highly selected, enriched for treatment-naive, never-smoker and oncogene-addicted cases. TIL clonotype persistence in blood showed no apparent association with response.

Germline V CDR1 and CDR2: LNHNV, YYDKDF (reference sequence). This CDR3 region has 16 residues. Trimming cost V 1 base and J 9 bases, with 18 bases left between them. The immunoSEQ assay was v3. The method was immunoSEQ multiplex PCR; TCRdb's version includes in-frame clones alone and lacks a portion of them. The table has more than 50,000 clones, around 87% seen once. This material consisted of blood, taken at baseline. The chain recombines TRBV15 with TRBJ2-2; D is possibly TRBD1 (6 bases). The origin of this receptor is a person aged 25-80 years with non-small cell lung cancer. CDR3 sequence reads: CATSRGHLQGARELFF. The CDR3 DNA is TGTGCCACCAGCAGAGGGCACCTACAGGGTGCCCGGGAGCTGTTTTTT.